This T cell receptor beta chain emerged from a study of Siglec-9 on CD8 T cells in melanoma. Overall study results and limits: An effector memory CD8+ subset marked by Siglec-9 reportedly appeared to gather in melanoma.

As to this clone: The antigen remains unidentified.

Clones were sequenced by immunoSEQ multiplex PCR, and TCRdb holds only the in-frame ones, with some missing. Counted here are 25,000 to 30,000 clones, less than 85% occurring once; the ten biggest clones make up roughly 6%. CDR3 length equals 17 residues. V lost 5 bases and J 3 bases, leaving 22 bases between the germline ends. Germline V gene sequence: CDR1 SNHLY, CDR2 FYNNEI. This chain uses TRBV2 with TRBJ1-2, with D possibly TRBD1 on 6 matching bases. This sequence originates from a human donor in good health. The sample consisted of Siglec-9- CD8+ T cells sorted from blood. CDR3 sequence (DNA): TGTGCCAGCAGTCTGGAAGGGGGGCGACGGGCTGACTATGGCTACACCTTC. Its translation: CASSLEGGRRADYGYTF.